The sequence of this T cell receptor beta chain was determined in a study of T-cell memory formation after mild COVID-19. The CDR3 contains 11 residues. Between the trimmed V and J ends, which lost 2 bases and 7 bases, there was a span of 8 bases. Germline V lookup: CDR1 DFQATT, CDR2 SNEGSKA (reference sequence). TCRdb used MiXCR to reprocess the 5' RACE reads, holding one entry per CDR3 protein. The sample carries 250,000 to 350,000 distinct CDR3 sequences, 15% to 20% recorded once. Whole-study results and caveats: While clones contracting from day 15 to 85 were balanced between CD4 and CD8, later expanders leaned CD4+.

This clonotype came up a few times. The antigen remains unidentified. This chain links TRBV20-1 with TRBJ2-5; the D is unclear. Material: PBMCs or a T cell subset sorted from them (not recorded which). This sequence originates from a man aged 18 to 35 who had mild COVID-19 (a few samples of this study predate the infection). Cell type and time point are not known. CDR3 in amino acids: CSARPWGTQYF. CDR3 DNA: TGCAGTGCTAGACCTTGGGGGACCCAGTACTTC.